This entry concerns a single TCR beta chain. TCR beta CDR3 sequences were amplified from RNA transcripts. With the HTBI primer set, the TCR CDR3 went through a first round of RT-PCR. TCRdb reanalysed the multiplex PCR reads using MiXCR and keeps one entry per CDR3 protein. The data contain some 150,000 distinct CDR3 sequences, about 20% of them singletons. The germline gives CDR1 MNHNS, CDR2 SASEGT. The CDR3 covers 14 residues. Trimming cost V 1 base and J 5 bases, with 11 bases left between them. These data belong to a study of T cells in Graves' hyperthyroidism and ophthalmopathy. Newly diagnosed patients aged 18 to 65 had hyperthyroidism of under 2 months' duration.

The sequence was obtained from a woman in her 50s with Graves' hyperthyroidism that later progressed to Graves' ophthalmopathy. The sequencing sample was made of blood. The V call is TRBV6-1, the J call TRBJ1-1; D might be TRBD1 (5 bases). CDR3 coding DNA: TGTGCCAGCAGTGAAGGGGGCCTGGGGACTGAAGCTTTCTTT. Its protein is CASSEGGLGTEAFF.